The 14 T cell receptor beta chains given below trace back to one sample, sequenced in a study of blood T cell repertoires in COVID-19 (dated by TCRdb to about 2020). To prepare the library, the immunoSEQ multiplex PCR assay was applied. TCRdb obtained this table from immuneACCESS and retained in-frame rearrangements with V and J assigned. These tables miss some clones; where compared with another copy, unresolved V genes account for less than half of the shortfall, and the remainder is unexplained. Recorded for this sample are under 80,000 clones; 65% to 85% of them occurred a single time. 14% to 15% of the sample comes from the top ten. Input material: peripheral blood. These receptors all stem from a man aged 60 to 69 with COVID-19, enrolled during active disease.

The chain couples TRBV5-6 to TRBJ1-1; D unresolved. Trimming stripped 1 base from V and 3 bases from J, with 7 bases between. Germline assignment: CDR1 SGHDT and CDR2 YYEEEE. The length of the CDR3 is 13 residues. The CDR3 nucleotides are TGTGCCAGCAGCTTGCGGGGAGACACTGAAGCTTTCTTT. Encoded protein: CASSLRGDTEAFF.

This clone appeared a single time. The chain combines TRBV3-1 (or the pseudogene TRBV3-2) with TRBJ2-2, with 8 bases matching TRBD1. The CDR3 totals 16 residues. Germline lookup yields CDR1 LGHDT and CDR2 YNNKEL (reference sequence). V shed 4 bases, J shed 3 bases, and the junction held 7 bases outside the gene matches. CDR3 sequence (DNA): TGTGCCAGCAGCCGGCGGACAGGGTGGCACACCGGGGAGCTGTTTTTT. Translated, it gives CASSRRTGWHTGELFF.

This sequence joins TRBV24-1 and TRBJ2-5; perhaps TRBD1 as D (6 bases). V lost 3 bases and J 0 bases, leaving 10 bases between the germline ends. This CDR3 contains 15 residues. Germline V gene lookup returns CDR1 KGHDR and CDR2 SFDVKD. Written as DNA, the CDR3 is TGTGCCACCAGTGATACCACAGGGAACCAAGAGACCCAGTACTTC. Protein sequence: CATSDTTGNQETQYF.

Only one count was recorded for this clone. The J gene is TRBJ2-3, the V gene TRBV4-1; TRBD2 matches 7 bases. The length of the CDR3 is 15 residues. The V gene end was trimmed by 1 base and the J gene end by 5 bases; junction bases not matched to a gene: 6. The V gene's germline CDR1 is MGHRA and CDR2 YSYEKL. CDR3 DNA sequence: TGCGCCAGCAGCCAAGGGCCGGGAGGAGTAGATACGCAGTATTTT. Translation: CASSQGPGGVDTQYF.

Only one count was recorded for this clone. V usage is TRBV24-1 and J usage is TRBJ2-2; D unclear. CDR3 length equals 12 residues. Looked up from germline, CDR1 is KGHDR and CDR2 is SFDVKD. V dropped 1 base and J dropped 6 bases, with 2 bases sitting between them. CDR3 coding DNA: TGTGCCACCAGTGATTTCGCCGGGGAGCTGTTTTTT. It encodes CATSDFAGELFF.

The table lists this clone with a few counts. The rearrangement joins TRBV3-1 (or the pseudogene TRBV3-2) to TRBJ2-5; D is perhaps TRBD2 (5 bases). Deletions cut 1 base from V and 5 bases from J, with 14 bases between. This CDR3 is built from 15 residues. Germline V CDR1 and CDR2: LGHDT, YNNKEL (reference sequence). For the CDR3, the DNA is TGTGCCAGCAGCCAAGGGGCTAGCCCAACGGAGACCCAGTACTTC. It is translated as CASSQGASPTETQYF.

The rearrangement links TRBV6-5 to TRBJ1-5; D uncertain. The CDR3 consists of 14 residues. The germline gives CDR1 MNHEY, CDR2 SVGAGI. V was cut by 7 bases and J by 0 bases, with 10 bases left in between. The CDR3 sequence is CASTTDYSNQPQHF. CDR3 in DNA: TGTGCCAGCACTACAGATTATAGCAATCAGCCCCAGCATTTT.

This clone was found a few times. The chain carries TRBV5-1 and TRBJ2-1, with 12 nucleotides matching TRBD2. V trimming: 4 bases; J trimming: 1 base; junction bases outside the gene matches: 3. This CDR3 contains 16 residues. CDR1 SGHRS and CDR2 YFSETQ come from the germline V gene. The DNA of the CDR3 is TGCGCCAGCAGCCAGACTAGCGGGAGTTCCTACAATGAGCAGTTCTTC. Residues: CASSQTSGSSYNEQFF.

This clone was counted a few times. The V and J genes are TRBV6-1 and TRBJ2-7, with a tentative D call TRBD1 (5 bases). This CDR3 spans 19 amino acids. Germline assignment: CDR1 MNHNS and CDR2 SASEGT. The V and J ends lost 2 bases and 2 bases respectively, with 25 bases between them. The CDR3 bases are TGTGCCAGCAGTGAACCTCCTGGCAGGGCCATGCATTGGGCCTACGAGCAGTACTTC. Translating it yields CASSEPPGRAMHWAYEQYF.

V and J are TRBV6-5 and TRBJ1-1; the D gene is possibly TRBD1 (5 bases). The CDR3 consists of 12 residues. CDR1 and CDR2 from the germline V gene are MNHEY and SVGAGI. V lost 6 bases and J lost 8, with 13 bases in between. CDR3: CASRPGGTEAFF. DNA of the CDR3: TGTGCCAGCAGGCCCGGGGGAACGGAAGCTTTCTTT.

The chain joins TRBV12-3 or TRBV12-4 to TRBJ2-1; D is ambiguous. Trimming took off 3 bases at V and 6 bases at J, with 3 bases between the two ends. This CDR3 is 11 amino acids long. CDR3 nucleotides: TGTGCCAGCAGTTTCCTCAATGAGCAGTTCTTC. This gives the protein CASSFLNEQFF.

The chain employs TRBV5-1 and TRBJ2-2, with 7 bases identical to TRBD2. The CDR3 contains 20 residues. Germline CDR1 SGHRS, CDR2 YFSETQ. With 1 base clipped from V and 3 bases from J, the junction kept 18 bases outside the gene matches. The CDR3 DNA sequence: TGCGCCAGCAGCTTGTTTTTCGCGCCTAGCGGACACGTAGACACCGGGGAGCTGTTTTTT. It codes for CASSLFFAPSGHVDTGELFF.

V gene TRBV4-1 combines with J gene TRBJ2-1, with 9 nucleotides matching TRBD2. The length of the CDR3 is 18 residues. Germline lookup yields CDR1 MGHRA and CDR2 YSYEKL. The V segment lost 3 bases and the J segment 2 bases; nucleotides outside the gene matches: 11. In DNA, the CDR3 is TGCGCCAGCAGCCACAGACCTGCGGGAGGGCCGCCCTACAATGAGCAGTTCTTC. Translated, it gives CASSHRPAGGPPYNEQFF.

The CDR3 here is CASSLSRGDTQYF. CDR3 DNA: TGTGCCAGCAGCTTATCTCGGGGAGATACGCAGTATTTT. The V and J genes are TRBV11-2 and TRBJ2-3; weak D call: TRBD2 (5 bases). Germline values: CDR1 SGHAT, CDR2 FQNNGV. V shed 2 bases and J shed 5 bases, with 8 bases lying between them. The CDR3 loop spans 13 amino acids.